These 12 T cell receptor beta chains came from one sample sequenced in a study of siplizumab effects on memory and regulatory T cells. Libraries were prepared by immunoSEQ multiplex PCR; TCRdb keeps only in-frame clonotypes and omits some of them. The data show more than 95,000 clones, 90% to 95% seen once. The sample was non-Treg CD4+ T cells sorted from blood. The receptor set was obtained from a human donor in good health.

CDR3 amino acids: CASLGMLGTEAFF. The CDR3 nucleotides read TGTGCCAGCCTGGGGATGTTGGGGACTGAAGCTTTCTTT. This chain uses TRBV19 with TRBJ1-1; no clear D gene. The CDR3 contains 13 residues. V lost 9 bases and J lost 5, with 16 bases in between. The germline V gene has CDR1 LNHDA and CDR2 SQIVND (reference sequence).

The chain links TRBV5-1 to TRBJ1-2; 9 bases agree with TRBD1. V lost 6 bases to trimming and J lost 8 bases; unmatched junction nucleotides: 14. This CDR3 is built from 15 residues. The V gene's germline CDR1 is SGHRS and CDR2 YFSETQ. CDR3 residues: CASTEGPRDREGYTF. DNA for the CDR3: TGCGCCAGCACCGAAGGGCCCCGGGACAGGGAGGGCTACACCTTC.

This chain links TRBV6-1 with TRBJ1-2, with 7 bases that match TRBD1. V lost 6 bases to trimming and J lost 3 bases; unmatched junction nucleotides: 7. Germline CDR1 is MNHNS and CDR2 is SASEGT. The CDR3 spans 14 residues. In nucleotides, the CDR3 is TGTGCCAGCAGGAGACAGGGTTGGCACTATGGCTACACCTTC. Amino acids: CASRRQGWHYGYTF.

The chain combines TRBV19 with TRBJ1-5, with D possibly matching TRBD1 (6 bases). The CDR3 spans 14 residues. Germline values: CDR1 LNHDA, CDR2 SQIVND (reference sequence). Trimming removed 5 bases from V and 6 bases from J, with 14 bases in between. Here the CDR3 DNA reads TGTGCCAGTAGTGGGACACCGGCGGGTCAGCCCCAGCATTTT. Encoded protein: CASSGTPAGQPQHF.

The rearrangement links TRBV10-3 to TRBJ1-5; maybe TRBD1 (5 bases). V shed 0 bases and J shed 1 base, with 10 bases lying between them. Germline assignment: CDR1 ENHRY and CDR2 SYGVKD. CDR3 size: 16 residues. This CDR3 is CAISESRGRSNQPQHF. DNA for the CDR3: TGTGCCATCAGTGAGTCCCGGGGGAGAAGCAATCAGCCCCAGCATTTT.

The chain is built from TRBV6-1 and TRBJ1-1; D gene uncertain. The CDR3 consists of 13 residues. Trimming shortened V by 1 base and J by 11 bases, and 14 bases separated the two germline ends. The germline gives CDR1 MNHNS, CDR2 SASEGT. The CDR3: CASSEVPRSEAFF. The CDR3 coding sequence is TGTGCCAGCAGTGAAGTTCCCCGAAGCGAGGCTTTCTTT.

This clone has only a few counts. The CDR3 loop reads CASSNTGQLNQPQHF. The CDR3 DNA reads as TGTGCCAGCAGTAACACGGGACAGCTCAATCAGCCCCAGCATTTT. The chain employs TRBV6-1 and TRBJ1-5; 7 bases match TRBD1. V was clipped by 5 bases and J by 3 bases; unmatched bases: 7. The CDR3 consists of 15 residues. Germline CDR1 is MNHNS and CDR2 is SASEGT.

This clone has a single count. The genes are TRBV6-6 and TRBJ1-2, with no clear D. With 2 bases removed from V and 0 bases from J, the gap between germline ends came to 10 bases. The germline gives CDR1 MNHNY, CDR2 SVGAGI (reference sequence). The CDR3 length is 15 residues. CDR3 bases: TGTGCCAGCAGTTACGAGGGCCAAGCTAACTATGGCTACACCTTC. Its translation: CASSYEGQANYGYTF.

Here the CDR3 DNA reads TGTGCCAGCAGTGGAACGGAAAAACTGTTTTTT. Translation: CASSGTEKLFF. The chain couples TRBV6-5 to TRBJ1-4; the D is unclear. The CDR3 is made up of 11 amino acids. The V end lost 5 bases, the J end lost 8 bases, and 6 bases lay between the germline ends. Per the germline V gene, CDR1 is MNHEY and CDR2 is SVGAGI.

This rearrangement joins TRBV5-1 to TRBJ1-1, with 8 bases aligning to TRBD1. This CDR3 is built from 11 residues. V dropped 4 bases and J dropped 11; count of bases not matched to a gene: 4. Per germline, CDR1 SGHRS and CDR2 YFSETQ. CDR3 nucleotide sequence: TGCGCCAGCAGCACGGACAGGGCTGCTTTCTTT. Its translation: CASSTDRAAFF.

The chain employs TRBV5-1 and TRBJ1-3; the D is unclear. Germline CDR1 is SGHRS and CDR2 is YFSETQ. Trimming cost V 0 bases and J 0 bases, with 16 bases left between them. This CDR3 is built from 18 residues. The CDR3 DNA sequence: TGCGCCAGCAGCTTGGTTTTCCGGGGAAAAGGCTCTGGAAACACCATATATTTT. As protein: CASSLVFRGKGSGNTIYF. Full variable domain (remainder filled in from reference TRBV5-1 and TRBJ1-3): KAGVTQTPRYLIKTRGQQVTLSCSPISGHRSVSWYQQTPGQGLQFLFEYFSETQRNKGNFPGRFSGRQFSNSRSEMNVSTLELGDSALYLCASSLVFRGKGSGNTIYFGEGSWLTVV.

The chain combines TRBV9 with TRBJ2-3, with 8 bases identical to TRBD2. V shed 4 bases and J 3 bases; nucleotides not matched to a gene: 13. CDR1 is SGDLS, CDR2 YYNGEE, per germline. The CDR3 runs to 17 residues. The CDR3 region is CASSSLGTRRGTDTQYF. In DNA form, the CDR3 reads TGTGCCAGCAGCTCCTTAGGGACTAGACGAGGGACAGATACGCAGTATTTT.